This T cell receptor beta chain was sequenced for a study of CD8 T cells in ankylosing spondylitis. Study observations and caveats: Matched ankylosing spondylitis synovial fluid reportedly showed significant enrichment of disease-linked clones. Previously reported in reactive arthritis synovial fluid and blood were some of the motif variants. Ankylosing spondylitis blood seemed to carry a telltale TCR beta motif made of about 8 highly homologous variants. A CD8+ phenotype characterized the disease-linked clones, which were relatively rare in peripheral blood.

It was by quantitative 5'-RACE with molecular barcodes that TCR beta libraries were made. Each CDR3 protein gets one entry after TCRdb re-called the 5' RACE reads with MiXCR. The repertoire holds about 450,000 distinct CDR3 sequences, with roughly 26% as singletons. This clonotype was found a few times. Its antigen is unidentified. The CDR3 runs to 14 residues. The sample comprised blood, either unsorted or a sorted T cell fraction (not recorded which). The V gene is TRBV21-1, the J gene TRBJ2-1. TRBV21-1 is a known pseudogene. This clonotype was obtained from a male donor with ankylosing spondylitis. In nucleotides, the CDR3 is TGTGCCCGACCGGAAAGACCGCCCTACAATGAGCAGTTCTTC. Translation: CARPERPPYNEQFF.